The next 27 T cell receptor beta chains were all read from a single sample in a study of T cell responses to AZD1222 COVID-19 vaccine. Some clones are missing from TCRdb's copy, which holds only in-frame ones; the method was immunoSEQ multiplex PCR. The sample lists 200,000 to 250,000 clones; less than 95% were seen once. This specimen was peripheral blood, taken 28 days after the second dose of the MenACWY control vaccine. The receptors originated from an adult who received the MenACWY meningococcal vaccine as a control.

V is TRBV9 and J is TRBJ2-3; TRBD2 agrees at 9 bases. This CDR3 is built from 15 residues. The germline V gene encodes CDR1 SGDLS and CDR2 YYNGEE. V trimming: 4 bases; J trimming: 5 bases; junction bases outside the gene matches: 8. CDR3: CASSPIAGAGDTQYF. CDR3 coding DNA: TGTGCCAGCAGCCCTATAGCGGGGGCCGGAGATACGCAGTATTTT.

The chain couples TRBV5-6 to TRBJ1-5; 10 positions agree with TRBD1. V shed 0 bases and J 6 bases; nucleotides not matched to a gene: 3. Per germline, CDR1 SGHDT and CDR2 YYEEEE. The CDR3 loop spans 15 amino acids. The CDR3 nucleotides are TGTGCCAGCAGCTTGGGGACAGGGGGTGGTCAGCCCCAGCATTTT. Translated, it gives CASSLGTGGGQPQHF.

The V call is TRBV7-9, the J call TRBJ2-7; tentative D call: TRBD2 (7 bases). The CDR3 has 15 amino acids. V was cut by 5 bases and J by 5 bases, with 19 bases left in between. The germline gives CDR1 SEHNR, CDR2 FQNEAQ (reference sequence). CDR3 DNA: TGTGCCAGCAGCCGCCATTTGGGGGGGCTGCACGAGCAGTACTTC. It is translated as CASSRHLGGLHEQYF.

Only one count was recorded for this clone. The V call is TRBV9, the J call TRBJ2-1; no firm D call. Trimming removed 3 bases at V and 10 bases at J, with 14 bases between. The CDR3 sequence is 13 residues long. Germline V gene data show CDR1 as SGDLS and CDR2 as YYNGEE. In DNA form, the CDR3 reads TGTGCCAGCAGCGCCCCTCGGGCGCAGGAGCAGTTCTTC. Translating gives CASSAPRAQEQFF.

The rearrangement links TRBV7-9 to TRBJ2-1; 7 bases map to TRBD2. Germline V gene data show CDR1 as SEHNR and CDR2 as FQNEAQ (reference sequence). This CDR3 comprises 14 residues. The V and J ends lost 3 bases and 5 bases, in that order; junction bases with no gene match: 4. The CDR3: CASSFDLADNEQFF. The CDR3 coding sequence is TGTGCCAGCAGCTTCGATCTAGCGGACAATGAGCAGTTCTTC.

The chain employs TRBV18 and TRBJ2-3, with 7 positions matching TRBD2. The CDR3 sequence is 13 residues long. Trimming took 2 bases from V and 11 from J; bases not matched to a gene: 7. CDR1 and CDR2 from the germline V gene are KGHSH and LQKENI. CDR3 nucleotides: TGTGCCAGCTCACCAAGCGGGACTCCGAGGCAGTATTTT. This encodes CASSPSGTPRQYF.

Only one count was recorded for this clone. The J gene is TRBJ1-2, the V gene TRBV13; D is possibly TRBD1 (5 bases). The CDR3 consists of 14 residues. The V gene's germline CDR1 is PRHDT and CDR2 FYEKMQ (reference sequence). Trimming took 9 bases from V and 1 from J, leaving 15 bases between them. In DNA form, the CDR3 reads TGTGCCAGTAACAAGGGCAGGGATAACTATGGCTACACCTTC. This encodes CASNKGRDNYGYTF.

The chain links TRBV6-5 to TRBJ1-1; D remains unclear. V lost 8 bases, J lost 2 bases, and 6 bases lay in between. CDR1 is MNHEY, CDR2 SVGAGI, per germline. The CDR3 extends over 11 amino acids. Here the CDR3 reads CASETNTEAFF. The CDR3 DNA follows: TGTGCCAGCGAGACAAACACTGAAGCTTTCTTT.

The chain has TRBV5-1 and TRBJ2-3, with 13 positions matching TRBD2. The CDR3 contains 15 residues. Germline lookup yields CDR1 SGHRS and CDR2 YFSETQ. The J segment lost 3 bases and the V segment lost 3 bases, leaving 1 base of the junction unmatched. CDR3 protein: CASSSGLAGTDTQYF. The CDR3, as DNA: TGCGCCAGCAGCTCGGGACTAGCGGGGACAGATACGCAGTATTTT.

This rearrangement joins TRBV15 to TRBJ1-1, with 10 bases matching TRBD1. Germline V gene sequence: CDR1 LNHNV, CDR2 YYDKDF (reference sequence). V shed 2 bases, J shed 5 bases, and the junction held 5 bases outside the gene matches. This CDR3 has 15 amino acids. The CDR3 DNA sequence: TGTGCCACCAGCAGACCGGGACAGGGGATTACTGAAGCTTTCTTT. It specifies CATSRPGQGITEAFF.

The chain is built from TRBV5-5 and TRBJ2-7, with D unclear. Trimming shortened V by 4 bases and J by 2 bases, and 10 bases separated the two germline ends. The CDR3 has 13 amino acids. CDR1 and CDR2 (germline): SGHKS, YYEKEE (reference sequence). CDR3 bases: TGTGCCAGCAGCCTTGATTTGGCCTACGAGCAGTACTTC. It is translated as CASSLDLAYEQYF.

The genes are TRBV18 and TRBJ2-1, with a weak D call TRBD1 (6 bases). Trimming pared 3 bases from V and 0 bases from J, leaving 21 bases between. The CDR3 contains 19 residues. CDR1 is KGHSH and CDR2 is LQKENI in the germline V gene. This chain's CDR3 is CASSPRVTAGQSSYNEQFF. The CDR3 nucleotides are TGTGCCAGCTCACCCCGCGTGACGGCCGGACAGTCCTCCTACAATGAGCAGTTCTTC.

This clone has just one count. The chain recombines TRBV24-1 with TRBJ2-3, with 8 bases identical to TRBD2. The CDR3 loop spans 17 amino acids. J lost 3 bases, V lost 3 bases, and 10 bases had no gene match. The V gene's germline CDR1 is KGHDR and CDR2 SFDVKD. This chain's CDR3 is CATSDPRATGGTDTQYF. CDR3 nucleotide sequence: TGTGCCACCAGTGATCCCAGAGCGACGGGGGGGACAGATACGCAGTATTTT.

The genes are TRBV3-1 (or the pseudogene TRBV3-2) and TRBJ1-1, with a weak D call TRBD1 (5 bases). Germline V gives CDR1 LGHDT, CDR2 YNNKEL (reference sequence). Trimming removed 4 bases from V and 1 base from J, with 16 bases in between. This CDR3 is 16 amino acids long. The CDR3 loop reads CASSPAPPTANTEAFF. CDR3 DNA: TGTGCCAGCAGCCCAGCTCCCCCGACAGCGAACACTGAAGCTTTCTTT.

In DNA, the CDR3 is TGTGCCAGCAGTGAACAGGGGGCCCAGTACTTC. Residues: CASSEQGAQYF. The chain links TRBV2 to TRBJ2-5; 7 positions agree with TRBD1. V shed 2 bases and J 9 bases; nucleotides not matched to a gene: 0. CDR1 is SNHLY, CDR2 FYNNEI, per germline. The CDR3 is 11 residues long.

V gene TRBV7-9 combines with J gene TRBJ2-2, with a weak D call TRBD1 (5 bases). The CDR3 is 15 amino acids. V shed 1 base and J shed 6 bases, with 12 bases lying between them. CDR1 SEHNR and CDR2 FQNEAQ come from the germline V gene (reference sequence). The CDR3 protein is CASSLGRQGAGELFF. CDR3 nucleotides: TGTGCCAGCAGCTTAGGAAGGCAGGGTGCCGGGGAGCTGTTTTTT. Based on the CDR3 plus reference TRBV7-9 and TRBJ2-2, the full variable domain is DTGVSQNPRHKITKRGQNVTFRCDPISEHNRLYWYRQTLGQGPEFLTYFQNEAQLEKSRLLSDRFSAERPKGSFSTLEIQRTEQGDSAMYLCASSLGRQGAGELFFGEGSRLTVL.

This chain links TRBV28 with TRBJ2-1, with D possibly called TRBD1 or TRBD2 (5 bases each). Germline V gene sequence: CDR1 MDHEN, CDR2 SYDVKM. This CDR3 is built from 12 residues. The ends were cut back, 3 bases at V and 6 bases at J, with 6 bases in the middle. This CDR3 reads CASSFGTNEQFF. In nucleotides, the CDR3 is TGTGCCAGCAGTTTTGGGACCAATGAGCAGTTCTTC.

This clone was seen more than once but under ten times. The chain employs TRBV5-4 and TRBJ1-3; 8 positions match TRBD1. This CDR3 has 14 amino acids. Unmatched junction bases numbered 5, after V lost 4 bases and J lost 5 bases. Germline V gives CDR1 SGHNT, CDR2 YYREEE (reference sequence). Here the CDR3 reads CASSRGQARNTIYF. The CDR3 DNA reads as TGTGCCAGCAGCAGGGGACAGGCAAGAAACACCATATATTTT.

The chain links TRBV12-3 or TRBV12-4 to TRBJ1-5; no clear D gene. This CDR3 has 13 amino acids. V shed 2 bases and J shed 4 bases, with 6 bases lying between them. The CDR3 nucleotides read TGTGCCAGCAGTTTAAATAGAAATCAGCCCCAGCATTTT. It encodes CASSLNRNQPQHF.

The rearrangement uses TRBV7-9 and TRBJ2-7, with 7 bases aligning to TRBD1. Germline V lookup: CDR1 SEHNR, CDR2 FQNEAQ (reference sequence). The CDR3 loop spans 12 amino acids. The ends lost 5 bases at V and 6 bases at J; junction bases unmatched: 4. For the CDR3, the DNA is TGTGCCAGCAGCACGACAGGGCTCGAGCAGTACTTC. Its translation: CASSTTGLEQYF. The variable domain in full, completed from reference TRBV7-9 and TRBJ2-7, reads DTGVSQNPRHKITKRGQNVTFRCDPISEHNRLYWYRQTLGQGPEFLTYFQNEAQLEKSRLLSDRFSAERPKGSFSTLEIQRTEQGDSAMYLCASSTTGLEQYFGPGTRLTVT.

V is TRBV10-3 and J is TRBJ1-5; D is perhaps TRBD1 (5 bases). CDR3 length equals 16 residues. Trimming removed 1 base from V and 5 bases from J, with 15 bases in between. The V gene's germline CDR1 is ENHRY and CDR2 SYGVKD. The CDR3 spells CAISEYRRGGDQPQHF. As DNA, the CDR3 is TGTGCCATCAGTGAGTACAGGAGGGGCGGGGATCAGCCCCAGCATTTT.

V gene TRBV6-4 combines with J gene TRBJ2-1, with D perhaps matching TRBD2 (5 bases). V was pared by 3 bases and J by 10 bases, with 10 bases between. Germline CDR1 is MRHNA and CDR2 is SNTAGT. CDR3 size: 12 residues. CDR3 sequence reads: CASSETGMEQFF. CDR3 DNA sequence: TGTGCCAGCAGTGAGACGGGGATGGAGCAGTTCTTC.

This rearrangement joins TRBV6-2 or TRBV6-3 to TRBJ2-7, with 14 bases that match TRBD2. CDR3 length: 19 amino acids. Germline values: CDR1 MNHEY, CDR2 SVGEGT. The V gene end was trimmed by 4 bases and the J gene end by 2 bases; junction bases not matched to a gene: 13. The CDR3 is CASSFQPGLAGADTYEQYF. The CDR3 DNA sequence: TGTGCCAGCAGTTTCCAACCGGGACTAGCGGGGGCCGATACCTACGAGCAGTACTTC.

CDR3 region: CASSPSGEQETQYF. Written as DNA, the CDR3 is TGCGCCAGCAGCCCCTCGGGGGAACAAGAGACCCAGTACTTC. This chain uses TRBV5-1 with TRBJ2-5; a weak D match, TRBD2 (6 bases). The CDR3 runs to 14 residues. Germline CDR1 is SGHRS and CDR2 is YFSETQ. Between the trimmed V and J ends, which lost 4 bases and 2 bases, there was a span of 12 bases.

This clone occurred once. This chain joins TRBV13 and TRBJ2-2; 7 bases match TRBD2. The ends lost 0 bases at V and 2 bases at J; junction bases unmatched: 6. The CDR3 is made up of 17 amino acids. Germline V gives CDR1 PRHDT, CDR2 FYEKMQ (reference sequence). The CDR3 here is CASSLGRAGYNTGELFF. The CDR3, as DNA: TGTGCCAGCAGCTTAGGCCGAGCGGGATACAACACCGGGGAGCTGTTTTTT. Supplemented by reference TRBV13 and TRBJ2-2, the full variable domain reads AAGVIQSPRHLIKEKRETATLKCYPIPRHDTVYWYQQGPGQDPQFLISFYEKMQSDKGSIPDRFSAQQFSDYHSELNMSSLELGDSALYFCASSLGRAGYNTGELFFGEGSRLTVL.

This clone was counted only a few times. In DNA form, the CDR3 reads TGTGCCTGGAGTGGGGGGGACAATCAGCCCCAGCATTTT. Residues: CAWSGGDNQPQHF. The chain has TRBV30 and TRBJ1-5, with a possible D match to TRBD1 (5 bases). Germline values: CDR1 GTSNPN, CDR2 SVGIG (reference sequence). The CDR3 has 13 amino acids. V was clipped by 1 base and J by 3 bases, with 7 bases between them.

This clone was picked up one time. V usage is TRBV11-3 and J usage is TRBJ2-1; 10 bases line up with TRBD2. V was clipped by 2 bases and J by 5 bases; unmatched bases: 6. There are 16 residues in the CDR3. CDR1 is SGHNT and CDR2 is YENEEA in the germline V gene. In nucleotides, the CDR3 is TGTGCCAGCAGCTTAATAGCGGGGGGAACCGACAATGAGCAGTTCTTC. It is translated as CASSLIAGGTDNEQFF.